The sequence of this T cell receptor (beta chain) was determined in a study of blood T cell repertoires in COVID-19. Across the whole study: The United States, Italy and Spain were the sources of the acute and convalescent COVID-19 samples. PBMCs, B-cell-depleted T cells, or T cells were the source of the cDNA or gDNA that made up the material.

Original data processing: Amplification of reference gene primers provided the estimated nucleated cell counts. Assay: immunoSEQ multiplex PCR; the TCRdb copy retains only in-frame clones and omits some. V, J and clone size are those of that table, while D and trimming were read from the DNA. The table shows about 300,000 clones, with 90% occurring only once. Germline values: CDR1 SQVTM, CDR2 ANQGSEA. This CDR3 comprises 10 residues. Trimming left V 5 bases short and J 7 bases short, with 8 bases between. A note on this clone: The same CDR3 can be traced to other DNA sequences in this sample.

The sample was peripheral blood. V is TRBV29-1 and J is TRBJ1-1, with D possibly TRBD1 on 5 matching bases. This sequence was found in a woman aged 50 to 60 with COVID-19, enrolled during active disease. The CDR3 DNA reads as TGCAGCGTTACGACAGTTGAAGCTTTCTTT. It specifies CSVTTVEAFF.